This T cell receptor (delta chain) was sequenced during a study of gamma-delta chains in newborns, infants, children. As for the study in general: Microbial exposure reportedly drives polyclonal innate γδ T cell expansion after birth.

Within the sample, this clone is medium-sized (0.01 to 0.1%). In germline, CDR1 is GEAIGNYY, CDR2 EKD. Trimming at V came to 3 bases and at J to 3 bases, leaving 2 bases not matched to a gene. The length of the CDR3 is 13 residues. TCRdb reprocessed the reads through CATT. The repertoire holds roughly 4,200 delta-chain clones, with 6.2% as singletons. The chain links TRDV2 to TRDJ1; 8 bases agree with TRDD3. The receptor was isolated from a child who was a newborn, infant or young child, either healthy, febrile or measles-vaccinated (not recorded which). Sequencing was carried out using blood. CDR3 sequence: CACDGIRADKLIF. DNA of the CDR3: TGTGCCTGTGACGGGATACGCGCCGATAAACTCATCTTT.